The 3 T cell receptor beta chains below were found in one sample sequenced in a study of vaccination and CD4 T cells after COVID-19. Oncomine TCR Beta short-read sequencing was applied to DNA from cultured CD4+ T cells. Using its own MiXCR run on the PCR reads, TCRdb lists one record per CDR3 protein. This table holds under 25,000 distinct CDR3 sequences, 20% to 30% found once. Indicated treatment: approximately nine-day PBMC culture with coronavirus spike peptide pools or control peptides (ViraFEST assay). Their antigen targets remain unknown. The sample taken for sequencing was cultured CD4+ T cells from blood. These receptors came from a human donor with COVID-19.

This clonotype was seen more than once but under ten times. The chain recombines TRBV21-1 with TRBJ1-1; TRBD1 is the table's D call, not checked against the DNA. TRBV21-1 is a documented pseudogene. This CDR3 is 12 amino acids long. For the CDR3, the DNA is TGTGCCAGCAGCAAGCGACAGGGGTTAGCTTTCTTT. Residues: CASSKRQGLAFF.

The J gene is TRBJ1-4, the V gene TRBV19; TRBD1 agrees at 7 bases. Trimming took 3 bases from V and 7 from J; bases not matched to a gene: 14. Germline V gene data show CDR1 as LNHDA and CDR2 as SQIVND (reference sequence). The CDR3 runs 17 residues. For the CDR3, the DNA is TGTGCCAGTAGTATGAGCTTACAGGGGAGGAATGCTGAAAAACTGTTTTTT. It encodes CASSMSLQGRNAEKLFF. Together with reference TRBV19 and TRBJ1-4, the CDR3 gives the full variable domain: DGGITQSPKYLFRKEGQNVTLSCEQNLNHDAMYWYRQDPGQGLRLIYYSQIVNDFQKGDIAEGYSVSREKKESFPLTVTSAQKNPTAFYLCASSMSLQGRNAEKLFFGSGTQLSVL.

CDR3 protein: CASSEMGGGNYGYTF. CDR3 in DNA: TGTGCCAGCAGTGAAATGGGGGGAGGTAACTATGGCTACACCTTC. The rearrangement links TRBV6-1 to TRBJ1-2; tentative D call: TRBD1 (5 bases). Trimming shortened V by 2 bases and J by 1 base, and 11 bases separated the two germline ends. Germline lookup yields CDR1 MNHNS and CDR2 SASEGT. This CDR3 has 15 amino acids.